One TCR beta chain is described in this entry. The V end was cut by 4 bases, the J end by 2 bases, with 10 bases between. The CDR3 runs 15 residues. Germline V gene data show CDR1 as SGHDT and CDR2 as YYEEEE. The data are from a study of OX40 agonist ivuxolimab in advanced cancers. In the study overall: Three individuals attained partial responses, comprising one hepatocellular carcinoma case and two cutaneous melanoma cases.

The table came from immunoSEQ multiplex PCR; TCRdb's copy has only in-frame clones and leaves some out. The sample lists approximately 20,000 clones; about 88% were seen once. Specimen: CD4+ or CD8+ T cells sorted from blood, collected in a trial of the OX40 agonist ivuxolimab. The sequence came from an adult with an advanced solid tumor such as melanoma, head and neck, liver or kidney cancer. V gene TRBV5-6 combines with J gene TRBJ2-6, with D possibly being TRBD2 (6 bases). CDR3 protein: CASSLGRTGANVLTF. Here the CDR3 DNA reads TGTGCCAGCAGCCTAGGGAGGACTGGGGCCAACGTCCTGACTTTC. The complete variable domain, with remaining parts taken from reference TRBV5-6 and TRBJ2-6, reads DAGVTQSPTHLIKTRGQQVTLRCSPKSGHDTVSWYQQALGQGPQFIFQYYEEEERQRGNFPDRFSGHQFPNYSSELNVNALLLGDSALYLCASSLGRTGANVLTFGAGSRLTVL.